The rows below give T cell receptor beta chains drawn from one sample of a study of radiotherapy plus CTLA-4 blockade in lung cancer. Repertoires were generated with immunoSEQ multiplex PCR, while TCRdb's copy carries only in-frame clones and drops some. In the table there are about 120,000 clones, 75% to 90% of which are singletons. The material was peripheral blood, obtained from a patient treated with radiotherapy plus ipilimumab. Every receptor here comes from a human donor with non-small cell lung cancer that progressed on radiotherapy plus ipilimumab. CDR3s include the opening cysteine and the closing phenylalanine or tryptophan. The D gene is left open where the match is weak. Rows may omit the clone size; those that give it use once, few, many or a size class.

v_call: TRBV13; clone_size: -; j_call: TRBJ2-1; d_call: -; cdr3_aa: CASSLDSTRFEQFF
v_call: TRBV5-1; clone_size: -; j_call: TRBJ2-3; d_call: TRBD2; cdr3_aa: CASRASGHTDTQYF
v_call: TRBV7-9; clone_size: once; j_call: TRBJ1-2; d_call: TRBD1; cdr3_aa: CASSFQGAYGYTF
v_call: TRBV5-1; clone_size: -; j_call: TRBJ1-2; d_call: -; cdr3_aa: CASSLGGGDGYTF
v_call: TRBV6-6; clone_size: -; j_call: TRBJ1-1; d_call: -; cdr3_aa: CASSYLQGTSEAFF
v_call: TRBV19; clone_size: -; j_call: TRBJ1-1; d_call: -; cdr3_aa: CASTTGSTEAFF
v_call: TRBV7-9; clone_size: -; j_call: TRBJ1-3; d_call: -; cdr3_aa: CASSLDGAGNTIYF
v_call: TRBV15; clone_size: -; j_call: TRBJ2-1; d_call: -; cdr3_aa: CATSLGYNEQFF
v_call: TRBV27; clone_size: -; j_call: TRBJ2-5; d_call: -; cdr3_aa: CASSLSPRGQETQYF
v_call: TRBV7-9; clone_size: -; j_call: TRBJ1-4; d_call: -; cdr3_aa: CASSRVATNEKLFF
v_call: TRBV5-1; clone_size: -; j_call: TRBJ1-2; d_call: TRBD1; cdr3_aa: CASSLGDRIGYTF
v_call: TRBV2; clone_size: -; j_call: TRBJ1-1; d_call: -; cdr3_aa: CASSDRTPQNTEAFF
v_call: TRBV18; clone_size: -; j_call: TRBJ2-1; d_call: -; cdr3_aa: CASSPGLYNEQFF
v_call: TRBV7-2; clone_size: -; j_call: TRBJ2-7; d_call: -; cdr3_aa: CASSPRGLSYEQYF
v_call: TRBV6-6; clone_size: -; j_call: TRBJ1-3; d_call: -; cdr3_aa: CASELAFRKGTIYF
v_call: TRBV11-2; clone_size: -; j_call: TRBJ2-3; d_call: -; cdr3_aa: CASSLGGGVSTDTQYF
v_call: TRBV5-1; clone_size: -; j_call: TRBJ2-4; d_call: TRBD1; cdr3_aa: CASSLGYTGDIQYF
v_call: TRBV7-9; clone_size: -; j_call: TRBJ2-2; d_call: -; cdr3_aa: CASSFLGTNTGELFF